This TCR beta chain was found in a study of shared clonotypes between healthy human individuals. Findings of the study overall: Investigators expected sequencing depth to affect clonotype sharing among donors. Compared with memory subsets, naive subsets generally had larger estimated richness. Roughly 5% of naive CD4 clonotypes were common to a few donors. Sorted-subset samples were not fully sequenced, rarefaction indicated.

With respect to this clone: Its specificity is not known.

The repertoire was sequenced with immunoSEQ multiplex PCR; TCRdb's copy has only in-frame clones and lacks some. The repertoire includes under 750,000 clones, approximately 72% of them detected once, and more than 1.5% sits in the top ten. Germline-derived CDR1 and CDR2 are SGHVS and FNYEAQ. This CDR3 has 14 amino acids. V trimming: 4 bases; J trimming: 7 bases; junction bases outside the gene matches: 5. The gene calls are TRBV7-6 and TRBJ1-5; TRBD1 aligns across 9 bases. This sequence originates from a woman in her thirties in good health. The material sequenced was memory CD4+ T cells sorted from blood. The subset is: CD45RA-negative fraction. The CDR3 reads CASSSGQGWQPQHF. The CDR3 nucleotides are TGTGCCAGCAGCTCTGGACAGGGGTGGCAGCCCCAGCATTTT.